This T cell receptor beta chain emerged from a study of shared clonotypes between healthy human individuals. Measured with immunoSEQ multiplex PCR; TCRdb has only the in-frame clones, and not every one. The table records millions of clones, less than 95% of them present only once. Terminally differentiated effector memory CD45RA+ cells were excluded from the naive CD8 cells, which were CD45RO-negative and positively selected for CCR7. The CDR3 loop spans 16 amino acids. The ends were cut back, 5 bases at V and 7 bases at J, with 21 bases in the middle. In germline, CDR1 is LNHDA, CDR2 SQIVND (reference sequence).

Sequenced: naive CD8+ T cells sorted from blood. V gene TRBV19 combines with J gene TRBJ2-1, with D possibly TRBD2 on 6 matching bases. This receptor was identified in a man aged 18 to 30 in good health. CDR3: CASSLSPSEPSNEQFF. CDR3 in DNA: TGTGCCAGTAGTCTATCCCCTAGCGAACCTAGTAATGAGCAGTTCTTC.